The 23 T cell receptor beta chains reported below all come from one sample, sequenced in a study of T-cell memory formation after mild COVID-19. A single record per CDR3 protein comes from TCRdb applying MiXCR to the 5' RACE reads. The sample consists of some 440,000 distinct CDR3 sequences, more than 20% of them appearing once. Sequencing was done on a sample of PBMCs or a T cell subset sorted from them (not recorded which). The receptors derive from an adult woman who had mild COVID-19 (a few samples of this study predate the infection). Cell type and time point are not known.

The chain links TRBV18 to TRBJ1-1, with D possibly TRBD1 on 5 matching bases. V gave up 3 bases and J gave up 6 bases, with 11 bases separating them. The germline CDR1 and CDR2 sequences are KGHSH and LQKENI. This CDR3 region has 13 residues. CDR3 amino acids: CASSPAGNAEAFF. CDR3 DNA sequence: TGTGCCAGCTCACCGGCAGGGAATGCTGAAGCTTTCTTT. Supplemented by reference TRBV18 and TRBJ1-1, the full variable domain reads NAGVMQNPRHLVRRRGQEARLRCSPMKGHSHVYWYRQLPEEGLKFMVYLQKENIIDESGMPKERFSAEFPKEGPSILRIQQVVRGDSAAYFCASSPAGNAEAFFGQGTRLTVV.

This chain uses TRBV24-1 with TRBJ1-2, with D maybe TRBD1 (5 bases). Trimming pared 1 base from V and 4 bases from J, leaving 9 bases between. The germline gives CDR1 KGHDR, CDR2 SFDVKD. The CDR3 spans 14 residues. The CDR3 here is CATSDFRQTYGYTF. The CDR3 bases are TGTGCCACCAGTGATTTTAGACAGACCTATGGCTACACCTTC.

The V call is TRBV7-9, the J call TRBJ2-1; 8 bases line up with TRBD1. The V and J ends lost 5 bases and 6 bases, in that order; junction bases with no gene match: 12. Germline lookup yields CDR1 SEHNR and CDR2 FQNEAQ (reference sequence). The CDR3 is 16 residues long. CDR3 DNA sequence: TGTGCCAGCAGCCACCCCGTCAGGGGGCTTTTCAATGAGCAGTTCTTC. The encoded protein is CASSHPVRGLFNEQFF.

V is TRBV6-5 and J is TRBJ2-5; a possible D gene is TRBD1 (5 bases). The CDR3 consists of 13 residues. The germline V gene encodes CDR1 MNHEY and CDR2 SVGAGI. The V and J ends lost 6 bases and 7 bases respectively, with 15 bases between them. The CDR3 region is CASSPTAFGTQYF. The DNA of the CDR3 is TGTGCCAGCAGCCCGACAGCGTTTGGGACCCAGTACTTC.

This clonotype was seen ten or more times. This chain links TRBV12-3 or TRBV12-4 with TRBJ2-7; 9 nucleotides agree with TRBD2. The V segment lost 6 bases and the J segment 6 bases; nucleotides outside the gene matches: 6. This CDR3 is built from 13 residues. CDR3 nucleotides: TGTGCCAGCAGAATAGCGGGAGCCCGCGAGCAGTACTTC. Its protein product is CASRIAGAREQYF.

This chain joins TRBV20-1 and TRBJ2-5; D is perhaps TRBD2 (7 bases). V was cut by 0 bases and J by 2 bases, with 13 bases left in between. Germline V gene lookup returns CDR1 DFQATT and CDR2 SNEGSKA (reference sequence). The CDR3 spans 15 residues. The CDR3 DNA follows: TGCAGTGCTAGAGATTGGGAGGGGGGACAAGAGACCCAGTACTTC. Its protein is CSARDWEGGQETQYF.

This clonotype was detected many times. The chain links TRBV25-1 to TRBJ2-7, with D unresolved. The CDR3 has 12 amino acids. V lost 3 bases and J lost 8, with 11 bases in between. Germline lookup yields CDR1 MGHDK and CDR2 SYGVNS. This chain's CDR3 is CASSDPQGKQYF. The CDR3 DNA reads TGTGCCAGCAGTGACCCCCAAGGGAAGCAGTACTTC.

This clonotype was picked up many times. In DNA form, the CDR3 reads TGTGCCAGCAGTTTTACCCAAGGGGTCGGGGAGCTGTTTTTT. Residues: CASSFTQGVGELFF. The chain combines TRBV12-3 or TRBV12-4 with TRBJ2-2, with D maybe TRBD1 (5 bases). This CDR3 contains 14 residues. The V and J ends lost 3 bases and 7 bases respectively, with 12 bases between them.

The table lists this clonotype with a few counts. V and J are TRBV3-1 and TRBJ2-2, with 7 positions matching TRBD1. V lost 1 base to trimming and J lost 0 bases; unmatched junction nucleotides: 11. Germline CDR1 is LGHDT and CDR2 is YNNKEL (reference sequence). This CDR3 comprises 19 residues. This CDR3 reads CASSQARAGTATNTGELFF. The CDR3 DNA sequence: TGTGCCAGCAGCCAAGCACGTGCCGGGACAGCTACGAACACCGGGGAGCTGTTTTTT.

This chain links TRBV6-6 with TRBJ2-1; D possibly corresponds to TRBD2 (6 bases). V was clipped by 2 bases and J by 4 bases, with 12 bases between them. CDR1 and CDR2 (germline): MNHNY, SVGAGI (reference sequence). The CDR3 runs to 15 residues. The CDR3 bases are TGTGCCAGCAGTTACGCCCAGCGGGTATACAATGAGCAGTTCTTC. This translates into CASSYAQRVYNEQFF.

CDR3 DNA sequence: TGTGCCAGCAGCTTAGGGGGGACAGTACTTCCTGAAAAACTGTTTTTT. Protein: CASSLGGTVLPEKLFF. The genes are TRBV11-2 and TRBJ1-4; 7 positions agree with TRBD1. Germline CDR1 is SGHAT and CDR2 is FQNNGV. With V trimmed by 1 base and J by 7 bases, 9 bases remained unmatched. This CDR3 region has 16 residues.

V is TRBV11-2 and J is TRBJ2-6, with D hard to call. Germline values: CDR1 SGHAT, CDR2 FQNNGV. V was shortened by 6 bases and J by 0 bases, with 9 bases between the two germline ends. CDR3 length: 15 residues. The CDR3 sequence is CASRPVDSGANVLTF. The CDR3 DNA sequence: TGTGCCAGCAGGCCGGTGGACTCTGGGGCCAACGTCCTGACTTTC.

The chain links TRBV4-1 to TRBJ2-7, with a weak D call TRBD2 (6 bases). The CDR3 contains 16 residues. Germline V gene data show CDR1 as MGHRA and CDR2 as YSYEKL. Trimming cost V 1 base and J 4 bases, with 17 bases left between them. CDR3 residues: CASSQVSAGPSYEQYF. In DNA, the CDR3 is TGCGCCAGCAGCCAAGTCTCCGCGGGGCCTTCTTACGAGCAGTACTTC.

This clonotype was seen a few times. CDR3 in DNA: TGTGCCAGCAGCTTATCGGGGATGAACTATGGCTACACCTTC. This codes for CASSLSGMNYGYTF. V is TRBV5-6 and J is TRBJ1-2; D is undetermined. Germline CDR1 reads SGHDT; CDR2 reads YYEEEE. This CDR3 has 14 amino acids. The V end was cut by 2 bases, the J end by 2 bases, with 10 bases between. The full variable domain, in which reference TRBV5-6 and TRBJ1-2 provide the parts outside the CDR3, is DAGVTQSPTHLIKTRGQQVTLRCSPKSGHDTVSWYQQALGQGPQFIFQYYEEEERQRGNFPDRFSGHQFPNYSSELNVNALLLGDSALYLCASSLSGMNYGYTFGSGTRLTVV.

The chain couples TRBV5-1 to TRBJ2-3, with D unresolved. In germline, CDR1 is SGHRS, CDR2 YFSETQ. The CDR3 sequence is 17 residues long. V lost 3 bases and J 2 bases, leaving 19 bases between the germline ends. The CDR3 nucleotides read TGCGCCAGCAGCTCTGCCTCTGGGTACAGCTACACAGATACGCAGTATTTT. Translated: CASSSASGYSYTDTQYF.

As DNA, the CDR3 is TGTGCCAGCAGTGAAGGGGTCGGGGAGCTGTTTTTT. Amino acid sequence: CASSEGVGELFF. The V and J genes are TRBV6-1 and TRBJ2-2, with D unresolved. This CDR3 comprises 12 residues. Deletions cut 1 base from V and 7 bases from J, with 4 bases between. Per the germline V gene, CDR1 is MNHNS and CDR2 is SASEGT.

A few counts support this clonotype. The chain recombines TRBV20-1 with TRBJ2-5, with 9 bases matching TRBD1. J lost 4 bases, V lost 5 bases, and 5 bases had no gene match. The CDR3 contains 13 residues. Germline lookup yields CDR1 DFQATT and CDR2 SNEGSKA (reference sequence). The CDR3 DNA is TGCAGTGCTCTACCGGACAGGGGAGAGACCCAGTACTTC. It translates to CSALPDRGETQYF.

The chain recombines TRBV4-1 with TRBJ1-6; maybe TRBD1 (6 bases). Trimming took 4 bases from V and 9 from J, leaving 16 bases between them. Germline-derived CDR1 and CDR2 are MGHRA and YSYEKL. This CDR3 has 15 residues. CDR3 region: CASSPNPGAGSPLHF. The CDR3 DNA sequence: TGCGCCAGCAGCCCCAACCCGGGGGCCGGTTCACCCCTCCACTTT.

CDR3 sequence reads: CSARVAGNTDTQYF. The CDR3 DNA sequence: TGCAGTGCTAGGGTAGCGGGAAACACAGATACGCAGTATTTT. The chain carries TRBV20-1 and TRBJ2-3; 8 bases line up with TRBD2. Germline CDR1 reads DFQATT; CDR2 reads SNEGSKA (reference sequence). The J segment lost 2 bases and the V segment lost 3 bases, leaving 4 bases of the junction unmatched. The CDR3 is made up of 14 amino acids.

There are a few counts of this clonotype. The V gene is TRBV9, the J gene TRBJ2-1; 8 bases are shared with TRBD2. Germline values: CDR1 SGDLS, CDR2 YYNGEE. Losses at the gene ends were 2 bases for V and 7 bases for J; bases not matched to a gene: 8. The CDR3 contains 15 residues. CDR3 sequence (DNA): TGTGCCAGCAGCGTCGGGGGGGGCCGGGTAAATGAGCAGTTCTTC. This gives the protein CASSVGGGRVNEQFF.

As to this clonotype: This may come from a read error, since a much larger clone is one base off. Here the CDR3 DNA reads TGTGCCAGCAGCCCGGAGGGAAACTATGGCTACACCTTC. Translation: CASSPEGNYGYTF. The chain has TRBV27 and TRBJ1-2; no firm D call. CDR1 is MNHEY, CDR2 SMNVEV, per germline (reference sequence). This CDR3 has 13 amino acids. Trimming removed 6 bases at V and 2 bases at J, with 10 bases between.

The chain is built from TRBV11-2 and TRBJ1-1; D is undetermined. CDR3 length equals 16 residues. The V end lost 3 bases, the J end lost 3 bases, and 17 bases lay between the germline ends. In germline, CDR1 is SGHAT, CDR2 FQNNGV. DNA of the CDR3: TGTGCCAGCAGCTTTAGAAGGAGGGTGAGGGACACTGAAGCTTTCTTT. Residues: CASSFRRRVRDTEAFF.

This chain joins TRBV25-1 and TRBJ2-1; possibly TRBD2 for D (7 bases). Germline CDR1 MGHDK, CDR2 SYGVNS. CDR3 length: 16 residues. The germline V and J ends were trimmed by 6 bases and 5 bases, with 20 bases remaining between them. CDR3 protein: CASRAGEGRINNEQFF. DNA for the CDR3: TGTGCCAGCAGGGCAGGGGAGGGGCGCATCAACAATGAGCAGTTCTTC.